Listed below are T cell receptor beta chains from one sample, sequenced in a study of shared clonotypes between healthy human individuals. TCRdb keeps only in-frame clones here, not all; method: immunoSEQ multiplex PCR. Among more than 900,000 clones listed, 75% to 80% were seen once. The sequencing sample was made of memory CD4+ T cells from PBMCs. The receptor source for this set is a man aged 18 to 29 in good health. Some clones in this sample may be carry-over from other donors' samples. Both conserved end residues are part of each CDR3. The order of the fields is D gene, J gene, clone size, V gene, CDR3 protein, CDR3 DNA. The D gene is left open where the match is weak. Where a row states a size, it is once, few, many or the class of an expanded clone; other rows omit it.

d_gene: NA; j_gene: TRBJ2-1; abundance: NA; v_gene: TRBV7-2; CDR3aa: CASSLDPQSSYNEQFF; CDR3nt: TGTGCCAGCAGCCTTGATCCCCAGAGCTCCTACAATGAGCAGTTCTTC
d_gene: TRBD2; j_gene: TRBJ2-5; abundance: few; v_gene: TRBV28; CDR3aa: CASSTPTSRATLYQETQYF; CDR3nt: TGTGCCAGCAGTACACCGACTAGCCGGGCGACCCTTTACCAAGAGACCCAGTACTTC
d_gene: TRBD2; j_gene: TRBJ2-7; abundance: NA; v_gene: TRBV11-1; CDR3aa: CASSLGLAGAHEQYF; CDR3nt: TGTGCCAGCAGCCTGGGACTAGCGGGAGCTCACGAGCAGTACTTC
d_gene: TRBD1; j_gene: TRBJ2-1; abundance: NA; v_gene: TRBV7-2; CDR3aa: CASSFVPGTGGYDEQFF; CDR3nt: TGTGCCAGCAGCTTCGTACCCGGGACAGGGGGCTATGATGAGCAGTTCTTC
d_gene: NA; j_gene: TRBJ2-7; abundance: NA; v_gene: TRBV27; CDR3aa: CASSPTGDGYEQYF; CDR3nt: TGTGCCAGCAGTCCTACCGGGGACGGCTACGAGCAGTACTTC
d_gene: TRBD1; j_gene: TRBJ1-2; abundance: once; v_gene: TRBV27; CDR3aa: CASPRLDRGQHYGYTF; CDR3nt: TGTGCCAGCCCGAGATTGGACAGGGGCCAACATTATGGCTACACCTTC
d_gene: NA; j_gene: TRBJ1-1; abundance: NA; v_gene: TRBV2; CDR3aa: CASSEIMYTEAFF; CDR3nt: TGTGCCAGCAGTGAGATAATGTACACTGAAGCTTTCTTT
d_gene: TRBD1; j_gene: TRBJ2-7; abundance: NA; v_gene: TRBV2; CDR3aa: CASRLQGDEQYF; CDR3nt: TGTGCCAGCAGACTACAGGGGGACGAGCAGTACTTC
d_gene: TRBD1; j_gene: TRBJ2-7; abundance: NA; v_gene: TRBV27; CDR3aa: CASSSGQGFSYEQYF; CDR3nt: TGTGCCAGCAGTTCGGGACAGGGTTTCTCCTACGAGCAGTACTTC
d_gene: TRBD2; j_gene: TRBJ2-1; abundance: NA; v_gene: TRBV19; CDR3aa: CASIPTFSSGGYNEQFF; CDR3nt: TGTGCCAGTATTCCAACCTTCTCTAGCGGGGGTTACAATGAGCAGTTCTTC
d_gene: NA; j_gene: TRBJ1-2; abundance: NA; v_gene: TRBV5-6; CDR3aa: CASSQTASSFYGYTF; CDR3nt: TGTGCCAGCAGCCAGACAGCAAGCTCCTTCTATGGCTACACCTTC
d_gene: NA; j_gene: TRBJ1-2; abundance: NA; v_gene: TRBV5-4; CDR3aa: CASSLREAYTF; CDR3nt: TGTGCCAGCAGCTTGCGGGAGGCCTACACCTTC
d_gene: NA; j_gene: TRBJ2-2; abundance: NA; v_gene: TRBV18; CDR3aa: CASSPNRVKGTGELFF; CDR3nt: TGTGCCAGCTCACCAAACCGGGTCAAAGGGACCGGGGAGCTGTTTTTT
d_gene: NA; j_gene: TRBJ1-2; abundance: NA; v_gene: TRBV5-5; CDR3aa: CASSPMGGAPGYTF; CDR3nt: TGTGCCAGCAGCCCGATGGGAGGGGCGCCTGGCTACACCTTC
d_gene: TRBD1; j_gene: TRBJ2-5; abundance: NA; v_gene: TRBV4-1; CDR3aa: CASSQEYRGHETQYF; CDR3nt: TGCGCCAGCAGCCAGGAATACAGGGGACACGAGACCCAGTACTTC
d_gene: NA; j_gene: TRBJ2-3; abundance: NA; v_gene: TRBV10-3; CDR3aa: CAISESSGDTQYF; CDR3nt: TGTGCCATCAGTGAGTCTTCCGGAGATACGCAGTATTTT
d_gene: NA; j_gene: TRBJ2-7; abundance: NA; v_gene: TRBV7-9; CDR3aa: CASSPVDEQYF; CDR3nt: TGTGCCAGCAGCCCAGTGGACGAGCAGTACTTC
d_gene: TRBD2; j_gene: TRBJ2-7; abundance: NA; v_gene: TRBV6-6; CDR3aa: CASSYSVAGGQYF; CDR3nt: TGTGCCAGCAGTTACTCCGTAGCGGGAGGGCAGTACTTC
d_gene: TRBD1; j_gene: TRBJ2-7; abundance: NA; v_gene: TRBV7-6; CDR3aa: CASSLRTGSYEQYF; CDR3nt: TGTGCCAGCAGCCTTCGGACAGGGTCCTACGAGCAGTACTTC
d_gene: NA; j_gene: TRBJ2-7; abundance: NA; v_gene: TRBV7-9; CDR3aa: CASSLGAGISDEQYF; CDR3nt: TGTGCCAGCAGCTTAGGGGCAGGTATCAGCGACGAGCAGTACTTC
d_gene: NA; j_gene: TRBJ1-1; abundance: NA; v_gene: TRBV7-9; CDR3aa: CASSLVSSEAFF; CDR3nt: TGTGCCAGCAGCTTAGTATCGTCTGAAGCTTTCTTT
d_gene: TRBD1; j_gene: TRBJ1-5; abundance: NA; v_gene: TRBV5-1; CDR3aa: CASSLAPQTGGGRNQPQHF; CDR3nt: TGCGCCAGCAGCTTGGCGCCCCAGACAGGGGGCGGTAGGAATCAGCCCCAGCATTTT
d_gene: TRBD1; j_gene: TRBJ1-1; abundance: NA; v_gene: TRBV18; CDR3aa: CASSMDRGYAFF; CDR3nt: TGTGCCAGCTCAATGGACAGGGGCTATGCTTTCTTT
d_gene: NA; j_gene: TRBJ2-1; abundance: NA; v_gene: TRBV18; CDR3aa: CASSPLIRADEQFF; CDR3nt: TGTGCCAGCTCACCGCTAATTCGTGCCGATGAGCAGTTCTTC
d_gene: TRBD1; j_gene: TRBJ1-4; abundance: NA; v_gene: TRBV13; CDR3aa: CASSPRPGGGSNEKLFF; CDR3nt: TGTGCCAGCAGCCCCCGGCCAGGGGGCGGTTCTAATGAAAAACTGTTTTTT
d_gene: NA; j_gene: TRBJ2-3; abundance: few; v_gene: TRBV7-9; CDR3aa: CASSSASPSEYF; CDR3nt: TGTGCCAGCAGCTCCGCCTCCCCCTCGGAGTATTTT
d_gene: NA; j_gene: TRBJ2-5; abundance: NA; v_gene: TRBV5-4; CDR3aa: CASSLAYEETQYF; CDR3nt: TGTGCCAGCAGCTTGGCCTATGAAGAGACCCAGTACTTC
d_gene: TRBD2; j_gene: TRBJ2-1; abundance: NA; v_gene: TRBV10-3; CDR3aa: CAIRDLAGGTYNEQFF; CDR3nt: TGTGCCATCAGGGACTTAGCGGGAGGGACCTACAATGAGCAGTTCTTC
d_gene: NA; j_gene: TRBJ1-2; abundance: many; v_gene: TRBV10-2; CDR3aa: CASSFDRYGYTF; CDR3nt: TGCGCCAGCAGTTTCGACCGATATGGCTACACCTTC
d_gene: NA; j_gene: TRBJ2-5; abundance: once; v_gene: TRBV9; CDR3aa: CASSVGALVKGETQYF; CDR3nt: TGTGCCAGCAGCGTAGGCGCTCTCGTAAAAGGCGAGACCCAGTACTTC
d_gene: TRBD2; j_gene: TRBJ2-1; abundance: NA; v_gene: TRBV18; CDR3aa: CASSPTPGLAGGSYNEQFF; CDR3nt: TGTGCCAGCTCACCAACCCCGGGACTAGCGGGAGGTTCCTACAATGAGCAGTTCTTC
d_gene: NA; j_gene: TRBJ2-2; abundance: NA; v_gene: TRBV6-1; CDR3aa: CASREGLGTGELFF; CDR3nt: TGTGCCAGCAGAGAGGGCCTGGGAACCGGGGAGCTGTTTTTT
d_gene: NA; j_gene: TRBJ1-1; abundance: NA; v_gene: TRBV10-3; CDR3aa: CAISGTDGPNTEAFF; CDR3nt: TGTGCCATCAGTGGGACGGACGGCCCGAACACTGAAGCTTTCTTT
d_gene: NA; j_gene: TRBJ1-2; abundance: few; v_gene: TRBV30; CDR3aa: CACSSLDKYGYTF; CDR3nt: TGTGCCTGTAGTTCTCTCGACAAATATGGCTACACCTTC
d_gene: NA; j_gene: TRBJ2-5; abundance: NA; v_gene: TRBV5-1; CDR3aa: CASSLVVGETQYF; CDR3nt: TGCGCCAGCAGCTTGGTCGTTGGAGAGACCCAGTACTTC
d_gene: NA; j_gene: TRBJ2-7; abundance: NA; v_gene: TRBV5-5; CDR3aa: CASSRTLVGGLTYEQYF; CDR3nt: TGTGCCAGCAGCAGAACCCTAGTTGGCGGTCTTACCTACGAGCAGTACTTC
d_gene: NA; j_gene: TRBJ2-3; abundance: NA; v_gene: TRBV29-1; CDR3aa: CSVEDRDTQYF; CDR3nt: TGCAGCGTTGAAGATAGGGATACGCAGTATTTT
d_gene: NA; j_gene: TRBJ2-3; abundance: once; v_gene: TRBV5-4; CDR3aa: CASSLAGGITDTQYF; CDR3nt: TGTGCCAGCAGCTTGGCCGGCGGGATCACAGATACGCAGTATTTT
d_gene: NA; j_gene: TRBJ2-3; abundance: NA; v_gene: TRBV6-1; CDR3aa: CASSDPFTDTQYF; CDR3nt: TGTGCCAGCAGTGATCCGTTCACAGATACGCAGTATTTT
d_gene: NA; j_gene: TRBJ2-7; abundance: NA; v_gene: TRBV7-2; CDR3aa: CASSLEYSQGHEQYF; CDR3nt: TGTGCCAGCAGCTTAGAATACAGTCAGGGCCACGAGCAGTACTTC
d_gene: TRBD2; j_gene: TRBJ2-1; abundance: NA; v_gene: TRBV28; CDR3aa: CASSLLAGRYNEQFF; CDR3nt: TGTGCCAGCAGTTTACTAGCGGGAAGGTACAATGAGCAGTTCTTC
d_gene: TRBD1; j_gene: TRBJ1-4; abundance: NA; v_gene: TRBV7-9; CDR3aa: CASSLRIGRGEKLFF; CDR3nt: TGTGCCAGCAGCCTCCGAATTGGCAGGGGGGAAAAACTGTTTTTT
d_gene: NA; j_gene: TRBJ1-2; abundance: NA; v_gene: TRBV7-8; CDR3aa: CASSLAGEGGYTF; CDR3nt: TGTGCCAGCAGCTTAGCAGGGGAGGGCGGCTACACCTTC
d_gene: NA; j_gene: TRBJ2-7; abundance: NA; v_gene: TRBV11-2; CDR3aa: CASSRLREQYF; CDR3nt: TGTGCCAGCAGCCGTCTGAGGGAGCAGTACTTC
d_gene: NA; j_gene: TRBJ2-7; abundance: NA; v_gene: TRBV6-5; CDR3aa: CASETHRPKTEQYF; CDR3nt: TGTGCCAGCGAGACACACAGGCCTAAGACCGAGCAGTACTTC
d_gene: NA; j_gene: TRBJ1-1; abundance: NA; v_gene: TRBV15; CDR3aa: CATSRGGAYTEAFF; CDR3nt: TGTGCCACCAGCAGAGGGGGCGCTTACACTGAAGCTTTCTTT
d_gene: NA; j_gene: TRBJ1-5; abundance: NA; v_gene: TRBV7-9; CDR3aa: CASSLRGDQPQHF; CDR3nt: TGTGCCAGCAGCTTAAGGGGTGATCAGCCCCAGCATTTT
d_gene: NA; j_gene: TRBJ1-4; abundance: NA; v_gene: TRBV5-1; CDR3aa: CASSLTGTAEEKLFF; CDR3nt: TGCGCCAGCAGCTTGACAGGGACCGCTGAAGAAAAACTGTTTTTT
d_gene: TRBD1; j_gene: TRBJ2-7; abundance: once; v_gene: TRBV5-6; CDR3aa: CASSLGTGAYEQYF; CDR3nt: TGTGCCAGCAGCTTGGGGACAGGGGCCTACGAGCAGTACTTC